This T cell receptor (beta chain) was documented in a study of blood T cell repertoires in COVID-19 (dated by TCRdb to 2020 to 2022). Regarding the research as a whole: Samples covering the acute and convalescent phases of COVID-19 were provided by collaborators in the United States, Italy and Spain. The prospective study material was composed of cDNA or gDNA derived from T cells, B-cell-depleted T cells, or PBMCs. Deeply sampled blood TCRbeta repertoires from subjects exposed to, actively infected with, or recovered from COVID-19 were included in the dataset. The repertoires were made available in a free public database intended to serve as a resource for research on the immune response to SARS-CoV-2. Samples were obtained from the ongoing ImmuneRACE study (first 160 participants) and from 1,000 to 1,500 subjects provided by 6 global collaborators. Sample metadata almost always included a de-identified subject ID, COVID-19 status, age in years and sex. Where available, HLA class I and class II types were taken from metadata supplied by the sample provider and were not determined by assay-based typing.

TCRbeta CDR3 regions were amplified from genomic DNA by means of the immunoSEQ Assay, a bias-controlled multiplex PCR. The authors' analysis ran thus. The number of nucleated cells in each sample was estimated from the amplification of reference gene primers within the assay. To quantify the absolute abundance of each unique TCRbeta CDR3 rearrangement, sequence reads were collapsed and filtered. For each sample, productive Simpson clonality was calculated as the square root of Simpson's diversity index across productive rearrangements. Held by TCRdb, this immuneACCESS table contains in-frame sequences only and omits some clones. Under half of the omission traces to an unresolved V gene where checked; the cause of the rest is unknown. The DNA was the basis for D and trimming; V, J and clone size are from that table. The sample yields roughly 41,000 clones; over 80% were counted once. 35% to 55% of the sample is taken by the ten largest.

Comments on this clone: Its antigen is unknown. No much larger clone is present one base from it, and per-base qualities are unavailable.

The collaborating institutions used their own protocols to collect whole blood in K2EDTA tubes. For TCRbeta analysis, collaborators shipped samples as frozen whole blood, isolated PBMCs, or DNA extracted from either of those sample types. In the germline V gene, CDR1 corresponds to SGHRS and CDR2 to YFSETQ. Germline trimming: 5 bases from V, 0 bases from J; junction bases outside gene matches: 6. The cysteine opens and the phenylalanine closes a CDR3 of 16 amino acids. Only the CDR3 portion is preserved as DNA: 48 bases, with reading frame beginning at the first base. The full study reports these points: Clinical and demographic metadata were provided uncurated, with the amount varying by source and participant.

The chain links TRBV5-1 with TRBJ2-2; the central 8 bases match TRBD2. The clonotype originates from an elderly woman with acute or convalescent COVID-19. Material for sequencing was peripheral blood. The sequenced DNA is TGCGCCAGCAGGGCGCCGGGACTAGCGAACACCGGGGAGCTGTTTTTT. Its protein reads: CASRAPGLANTGELFF.